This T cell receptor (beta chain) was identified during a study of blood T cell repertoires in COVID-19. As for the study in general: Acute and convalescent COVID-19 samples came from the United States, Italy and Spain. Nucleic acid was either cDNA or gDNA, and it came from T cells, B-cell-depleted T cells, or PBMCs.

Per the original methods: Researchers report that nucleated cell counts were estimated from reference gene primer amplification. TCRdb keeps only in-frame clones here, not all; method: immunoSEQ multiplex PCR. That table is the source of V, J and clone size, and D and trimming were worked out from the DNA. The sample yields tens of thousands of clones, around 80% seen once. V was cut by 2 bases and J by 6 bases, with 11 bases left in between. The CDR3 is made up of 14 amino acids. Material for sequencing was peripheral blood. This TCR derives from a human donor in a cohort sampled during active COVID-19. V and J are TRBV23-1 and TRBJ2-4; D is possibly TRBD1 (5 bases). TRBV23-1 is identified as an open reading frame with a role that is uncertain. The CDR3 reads CASSQQGFRNIQYF. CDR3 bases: TGCGCCAGCAGTCAACAGGGTTTCAGAAACATTCAGTACTTC.